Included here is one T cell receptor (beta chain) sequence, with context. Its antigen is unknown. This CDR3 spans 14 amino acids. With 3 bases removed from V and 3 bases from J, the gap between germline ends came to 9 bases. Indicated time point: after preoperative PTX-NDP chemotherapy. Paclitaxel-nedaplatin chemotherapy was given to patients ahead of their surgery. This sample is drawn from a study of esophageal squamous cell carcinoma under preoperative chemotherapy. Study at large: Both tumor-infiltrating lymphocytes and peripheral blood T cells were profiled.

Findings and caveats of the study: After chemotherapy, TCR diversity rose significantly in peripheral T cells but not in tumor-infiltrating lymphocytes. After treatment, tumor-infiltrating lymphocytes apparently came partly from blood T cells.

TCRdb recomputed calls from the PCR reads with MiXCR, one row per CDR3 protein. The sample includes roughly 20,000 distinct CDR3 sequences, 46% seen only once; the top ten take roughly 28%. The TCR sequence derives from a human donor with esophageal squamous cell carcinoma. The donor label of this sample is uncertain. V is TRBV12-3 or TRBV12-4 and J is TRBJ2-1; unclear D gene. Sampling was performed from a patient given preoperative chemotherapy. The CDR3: CASSLPQGYNEQFF. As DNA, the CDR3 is TGTGCCAGCAGTTTGCCTCAAGGCTACAATGAGCAGTTCTTC.